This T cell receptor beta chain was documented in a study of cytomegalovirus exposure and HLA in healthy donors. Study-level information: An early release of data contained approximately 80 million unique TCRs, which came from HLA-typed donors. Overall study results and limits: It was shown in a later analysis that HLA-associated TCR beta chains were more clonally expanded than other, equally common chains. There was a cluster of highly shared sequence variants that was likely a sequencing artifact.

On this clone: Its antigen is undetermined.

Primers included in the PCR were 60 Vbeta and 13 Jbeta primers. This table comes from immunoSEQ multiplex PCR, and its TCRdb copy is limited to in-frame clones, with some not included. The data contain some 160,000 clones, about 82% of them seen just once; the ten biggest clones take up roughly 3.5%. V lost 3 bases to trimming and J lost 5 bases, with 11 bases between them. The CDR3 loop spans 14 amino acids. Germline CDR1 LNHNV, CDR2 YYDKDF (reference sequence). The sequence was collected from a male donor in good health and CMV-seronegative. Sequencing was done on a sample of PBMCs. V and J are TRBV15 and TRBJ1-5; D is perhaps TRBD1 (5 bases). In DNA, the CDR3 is TGTGCCACCAGCAGCGCGGGGACGGATCAGCCCCAGCATTTT. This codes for CATSSAGTDQPQHF.